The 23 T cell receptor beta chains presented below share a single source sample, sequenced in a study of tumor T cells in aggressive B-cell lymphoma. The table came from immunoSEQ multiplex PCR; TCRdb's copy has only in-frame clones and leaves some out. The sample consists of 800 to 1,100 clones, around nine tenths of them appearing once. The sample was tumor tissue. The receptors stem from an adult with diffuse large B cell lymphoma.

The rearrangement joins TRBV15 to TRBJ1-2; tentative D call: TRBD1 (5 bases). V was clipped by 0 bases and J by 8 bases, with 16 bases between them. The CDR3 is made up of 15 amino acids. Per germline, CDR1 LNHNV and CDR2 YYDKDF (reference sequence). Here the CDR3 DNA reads TGTGCCACCAGCAGAGATAACGGGCCAGGGAACGGCTACACCTTC. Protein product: CATSRDNGPGNGYTF.

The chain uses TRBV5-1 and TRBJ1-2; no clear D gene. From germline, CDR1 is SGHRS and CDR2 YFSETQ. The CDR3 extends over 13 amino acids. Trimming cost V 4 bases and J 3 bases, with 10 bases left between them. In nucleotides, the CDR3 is TGCGCCAGCAGCCTAGACCTATACTATGGCTACACCTTC. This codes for CASSLDLYYGYTF.

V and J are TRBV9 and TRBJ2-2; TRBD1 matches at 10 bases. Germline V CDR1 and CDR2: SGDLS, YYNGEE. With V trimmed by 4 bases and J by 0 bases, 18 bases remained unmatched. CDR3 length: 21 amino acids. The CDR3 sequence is CASSTAGTGVSLSSNTGELFF. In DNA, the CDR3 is TGTGCCAGCAGCACTGCCGGGACAGGGGTGTCTCTATCCTCGAACACCGGGGAGCTGTTTTTT.

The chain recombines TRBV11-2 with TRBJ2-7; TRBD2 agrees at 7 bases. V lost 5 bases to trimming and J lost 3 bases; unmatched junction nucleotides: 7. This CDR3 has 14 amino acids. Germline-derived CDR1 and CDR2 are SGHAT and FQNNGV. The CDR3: CASSAGTTYYEQYF. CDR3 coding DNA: TGTGCCAGCAGCGCCGGGACTACCTACTACGAGCAGTACTTC.

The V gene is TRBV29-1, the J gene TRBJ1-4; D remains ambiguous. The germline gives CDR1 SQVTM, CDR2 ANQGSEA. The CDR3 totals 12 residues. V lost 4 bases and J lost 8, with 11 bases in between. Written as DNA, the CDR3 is TGCAGCGTTGTCGCCGCAGGAGAAAAACTGTTTTTT. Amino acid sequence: CSVVAAGEKLFF. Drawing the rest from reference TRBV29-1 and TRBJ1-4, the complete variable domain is SAVISQKPSRDICQRGTSLTIQCQVDSQVTMMFWYRQQPGQSLTLIATANQGSEATYESGFVIDKFPISRPNLTFSTLTVSNMSPEDSSIYLCSVVAAGEKLFFGSGTQLSVL.

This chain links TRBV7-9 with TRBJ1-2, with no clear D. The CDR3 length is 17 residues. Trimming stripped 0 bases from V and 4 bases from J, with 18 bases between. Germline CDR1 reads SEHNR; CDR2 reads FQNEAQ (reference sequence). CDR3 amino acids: CASSLAPPEQAIYGYTF. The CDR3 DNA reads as TGTGCCAGCAGCTTAGCACCACCGGAACAAGCGATCTATGGCTACACCTTC.

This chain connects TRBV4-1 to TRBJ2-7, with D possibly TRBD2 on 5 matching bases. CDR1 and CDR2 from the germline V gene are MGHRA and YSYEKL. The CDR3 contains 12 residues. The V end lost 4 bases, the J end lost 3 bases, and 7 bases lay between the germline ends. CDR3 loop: CASSPGNYEQYF. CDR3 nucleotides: TGCGCCAGCAGCCCCGGGAACTACGAGCAGTACTTC.

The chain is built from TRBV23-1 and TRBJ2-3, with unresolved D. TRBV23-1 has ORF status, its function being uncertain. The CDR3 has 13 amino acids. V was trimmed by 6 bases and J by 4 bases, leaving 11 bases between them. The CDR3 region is CASRRPSADTQYF. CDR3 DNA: TGCGCCAGCAGACGGCCGAGCGCAGATACGCAGTATTTT.

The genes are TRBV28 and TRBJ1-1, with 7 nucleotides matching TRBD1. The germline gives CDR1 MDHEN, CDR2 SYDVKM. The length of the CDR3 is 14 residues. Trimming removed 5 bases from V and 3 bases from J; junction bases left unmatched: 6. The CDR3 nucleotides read TGTGCCAGCAGTCAGACAGGGACGGACACTGAAGCTTTCTTT. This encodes CASSQTGTDTEAFF.

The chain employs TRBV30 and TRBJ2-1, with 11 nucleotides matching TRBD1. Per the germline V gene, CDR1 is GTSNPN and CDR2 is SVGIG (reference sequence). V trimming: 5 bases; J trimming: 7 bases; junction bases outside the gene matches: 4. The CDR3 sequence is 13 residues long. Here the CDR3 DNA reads TGTGCCTGGGGACAGGGGGCGCGGAATGAGCAGTTCTTC. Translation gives CAWGQGARNEQFF.

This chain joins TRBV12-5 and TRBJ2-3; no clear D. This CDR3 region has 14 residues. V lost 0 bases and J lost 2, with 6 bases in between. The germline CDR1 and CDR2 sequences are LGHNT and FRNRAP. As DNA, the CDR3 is TGTGCTAGTGGTTTGGTCCCTTTCACAGATACGCAGTATTTT. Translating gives CASGLVPFTDTQYF. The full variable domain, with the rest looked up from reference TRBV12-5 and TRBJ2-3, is DARVTQTPRHKVTEMGQEVTMRCQPILGHNTVFWYRQTMMQGLELLAYFRNRAPLDDSGMPKDRFSAEMPDATLATLKIQPSEPRDSAVYFCASGLVPFTDTQYFGPGTRLTVL.

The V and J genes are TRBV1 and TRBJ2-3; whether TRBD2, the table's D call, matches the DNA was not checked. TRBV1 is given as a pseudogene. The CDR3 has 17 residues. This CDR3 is CTSSHEGLAGLTDTQYF. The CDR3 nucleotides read TGCACCAGCAGCCATGAGGGACTAGCGGGGCTCACAGATACGCAGTATTTT.

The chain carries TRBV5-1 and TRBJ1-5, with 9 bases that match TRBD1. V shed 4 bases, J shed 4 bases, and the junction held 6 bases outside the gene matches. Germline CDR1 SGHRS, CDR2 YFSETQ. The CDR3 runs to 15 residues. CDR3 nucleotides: TGCGCCAGCAGCCGCGACGGACAGGGGAATCAGCCCCAGCATTTT. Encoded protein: CASSRDGQGNQPQHF.

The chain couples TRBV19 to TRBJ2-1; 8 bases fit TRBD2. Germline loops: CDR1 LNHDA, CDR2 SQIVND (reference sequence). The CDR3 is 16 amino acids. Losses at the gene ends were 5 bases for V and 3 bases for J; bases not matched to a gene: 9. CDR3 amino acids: CASSSPGLGNYNEQFF. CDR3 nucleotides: TGTGCCAGTAGTTCACCGGGACTAGGGAACTACAATGAGCAGTTCTTC.

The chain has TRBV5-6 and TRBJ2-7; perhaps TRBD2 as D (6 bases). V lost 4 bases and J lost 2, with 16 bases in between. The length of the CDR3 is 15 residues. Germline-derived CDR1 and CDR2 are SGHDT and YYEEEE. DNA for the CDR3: TGTGCCAGCAGCCCTCCGCGCGGAGGGGCCTACGAGCAGTACTTC. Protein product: CASSPPRGGAYEQYF.

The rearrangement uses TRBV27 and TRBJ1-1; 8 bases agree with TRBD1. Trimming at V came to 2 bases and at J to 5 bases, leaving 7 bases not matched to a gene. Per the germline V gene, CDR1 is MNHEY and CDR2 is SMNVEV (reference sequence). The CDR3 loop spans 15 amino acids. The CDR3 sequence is CASSLRQGFSTEAFF. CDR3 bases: TGTGCCAGCAGTTTACGACAGGGGTTCAGTACTGAAGCTTTCTTT.

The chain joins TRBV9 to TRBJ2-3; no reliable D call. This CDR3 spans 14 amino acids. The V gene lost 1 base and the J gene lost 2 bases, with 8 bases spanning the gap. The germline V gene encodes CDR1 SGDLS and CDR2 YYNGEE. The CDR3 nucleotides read TGTGCCAGCAGCGTATTCCCCGTCACAGATACGCAGTATTTT. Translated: CASSVFPVTDTQYF.

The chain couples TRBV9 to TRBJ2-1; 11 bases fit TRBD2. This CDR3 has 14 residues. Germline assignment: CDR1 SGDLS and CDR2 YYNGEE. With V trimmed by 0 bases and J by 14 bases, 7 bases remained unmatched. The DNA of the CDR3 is TGTGCCAGCAGCGTAGAATTAGCGGGAGGGTCGAAGTTCTTC. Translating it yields CASSVELAGGSKFF.

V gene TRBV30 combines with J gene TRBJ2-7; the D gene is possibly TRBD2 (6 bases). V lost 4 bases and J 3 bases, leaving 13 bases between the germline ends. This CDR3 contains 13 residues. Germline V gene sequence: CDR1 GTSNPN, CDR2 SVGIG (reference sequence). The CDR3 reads CAWKTGLLYEQYF. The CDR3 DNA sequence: TGTGCCTGGAAGACGGGACTTCTCTACGAGCAGTACTTC.

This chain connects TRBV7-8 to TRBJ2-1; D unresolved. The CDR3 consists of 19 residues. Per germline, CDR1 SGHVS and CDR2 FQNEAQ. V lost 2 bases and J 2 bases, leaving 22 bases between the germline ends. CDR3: CASSLSAPPGKAPYNEQFF. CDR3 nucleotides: TGTGCCAGCAGCTTAAGCGCTCCCCCCGGCAAGGCGCCCTACAATGAGCAGTTCTTC.

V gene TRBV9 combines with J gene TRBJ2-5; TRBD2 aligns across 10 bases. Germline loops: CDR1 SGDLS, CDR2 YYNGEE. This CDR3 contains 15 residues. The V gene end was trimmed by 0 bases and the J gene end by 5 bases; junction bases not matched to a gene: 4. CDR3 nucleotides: TGTGCCAGCAGCGTAGGAGCGGGAGGGGAGGAGACCCAGTACTTC. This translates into CASSVGAGGEETQYF.

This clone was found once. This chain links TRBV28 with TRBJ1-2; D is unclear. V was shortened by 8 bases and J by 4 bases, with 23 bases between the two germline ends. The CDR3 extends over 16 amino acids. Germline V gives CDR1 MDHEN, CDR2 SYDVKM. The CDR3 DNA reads TGTGCCAGCCAAATATCGGGCGGGGAGGGAAGCTATGGCTACACCTTC. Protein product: CASQISGGEGSYGYTF.

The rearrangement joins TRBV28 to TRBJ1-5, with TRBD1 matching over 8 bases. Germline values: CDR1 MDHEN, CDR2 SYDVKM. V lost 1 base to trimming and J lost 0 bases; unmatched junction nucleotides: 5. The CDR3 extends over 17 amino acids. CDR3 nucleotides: TGTGCCAGCAGTTTATATAGGACAGGGTATAGCAATCAGCCCCAGCATTTT. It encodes CASSLYRTGYSNQPQHF.